The table lists the clone carrying this T cell receptor beta chain with a few counts. What it binds is unknown. These data originate in a study of T cells after yellow fever vaccination. Points from the study as a whole: Abundant clonotypes from the bulk population could contaminate FACS-sorted repertoires.

Looked up from germline, CDR1 is MNHEY and CDR2 is SVGAGI. After removal of 2 bases from V and 6 bases from J, the junction contained 7 bases not matched to a gene. The CDR3 is 15 amino acids. TCRdb called the 5' RACE reads again in MiXCR, with one record for every CDR3 protein. The sample lists just under 600,000 distinct CDR3 sequences; roughly 14% were seen once. Source: PBMCs, taken on the day of the yellow fever booster vaccination. The receptor was derived from a man aged 25 to 45 who received the YFV17D yellow fever vaccine. The chain is built from TRBV6-5 and TRBJ2-1, with 7 bases lining up with TRBD2. CDR3: CASSYTAGVRNEQFF. CDR3 coding DNA: TGTGCCAGCAGTTACACGGCGGGAGTACGCAATGAGCAGTTCTTC.